A selection of T cell receptor beta chains follows, all from one sample in a study of blood T cell repertoires in COVID-19. The repertoire was sequenced with immunoSEQ multiplex PCR; TCRdb's copy has only in-frame clones and lacks some. The sample holds about 240,000 clones; about 80% are singletons and the top ten take roughly a tenth. The material sequenced was peripheral blood. The source is an elderly woman with acute or convalescent COVID-19. Both conserved end residues are part of each CDR3. D genes are given only for firm matches. Some rows have no size entry. The others give once, few or many, or a class for an expanded clone.

J gene: TRBJ1-1
D gene: .
V gene: TRBV20-1
clone size: .
CDR3 DNA: TGCAGTGCTAGAGATAAAGCTTTCTTT
CDR3 protein: CSARDKAFF

J gene: TRBJ1-2
D gene: .
V gene: TRBV7-9
clone size: .
CDR3 DNA: TGTGCCAGCGGCGGGGGATACAGGAAGTTCTATGGCTACACCTTC
CDR3 protein: CASGGGYRKFYGYTF

J gene: TRBJ2-5
D gene: .
V gene: TRBV2
clone size: .
CDR3 DNA: TGTGCCAGCAGTGAAGGAAGTAGGGGTGGATCGGAGACCCAGTACTTC
CDR3 protein: CASSEGSRGGSETQYF

J gene: TRBJ1-4
D gene: .
V gene: TRBV21-1
clone size: .
CDR3 DNA: TGTGCCAGCAGCCCACACAGGGAAGGGGGAGTAACTAATGAAAAACTGTTTTTT
CDR3 protein: CASSPHREGGVTNEKLFF

J gene: TRBJ1-2
D gene: .
V gene: TRBV19
clone size: .
CDR3 DNA: TGTGCCAGTAACCCAGGGGTTGGCTATGGCTACACCTTC
CDR3 protein: CASNPGVGYGYTF

J gene: TRBJ2-1
D gene: .
V gene: TRBV10-3
clone size: once
CDR3 DNA: TGTGCCACACAGGGGGGGGCTGAGCAGTTCTTC
CDR3 protein: CATQGGAEQFF

J gene: TRBJ1-1
D gene: TRBD1
V gene: TRBV28
clone size: .
CDR3 DNA: TGTGCCAGCAGTTTATCCCGGACAGGGGCCACTGAAGCTTTCTTT
CDR3 protein: CASSLSRTGATEAFF

J gene: TRBJ1-1
D gene: TRBD1
V gene: TRBV2
clone size: .
CDR3 DNA: TGTGCCAGCATGGTCCGGGACAGGGGTAAAGCTTTCTTT
CDR3 protein: CASMVRDRGKAFF

J gene: TRBJ1-2
D gene: .
V gene: TRBV5-4
clone size: .
CDR3 DNA: TGTGCCAGCAGCACACCCACGAATGGCTACACCTTC
CDR3 protein: CASSTPTNGYTF

J gene: TRBJ2-3
D gene: .
V gene: TRBV6-5
clone size: .
CDR3 DNA: TGTGCCAGCACCCGGGACATCCCAGATACGCAGTATTTT
CDR3 protein: CASTRDIPDTQYF

J gene: TRBJ1-1
D gene: TRBD1
V gene: TRBV28
clone size: .
CDR3 DNA: TGTGCCAGCAGTCTACCGGGACAGGGGGCCTACACTGAAGCTTTCTTT
CDR3 protein: CASSLPGQGAYTEAFF

J gene: TRBJ2-1
D gene: .
V gene: TRBV6-5
clone size: .
CDR3 DNA: TGTGCCAGCAGTTCTCGACAGGGAGGACAGTTCTTC
CDR3 protein: CASSSRQGGQFF

J gene: TRBJ2-5
D gene: .
V gene: TRBV6-5
clone size: .
CDR3 DNA: TGTGCCAGCAGTCTAAACCGGGACTCCCAAGAGACCCAGTACTTC
CDR3 protein: CASSLNRDSQETQYF

J gene: TRBJ2-1
D gene: TRBD2
V gene: TRBV9
clone size: .
CDR3 DNA: TGTGCCAGCAGCGTAGATAGCGGGGGGCGATTCGATGAGCAGTTCTTC
CDR3 protein: CASSVDSGGRFDEQFF

J gene: TRBJ2-3
D gene: .
V gene: TRBV19
clone size: .
CDR3 DNA: TGTGCCAGTAGTATAAGGGGTGAGGATACGCAGTATTTT
CDR3 protein: CASSIRGEDTQYF

J gene: TRBJ1-6
D gene: .
V gene: TRBV12-2
clone size: .
CDR3 DNA: TGTGCAAGTCGCTTAGCACTGGACAGGGGGCATTCACCCCTCCACTTT
CDR3 protein: CASRLALDRGHSPLHF

J gene: TRBJ2-3
D gene: .
V gene: TRBV6-2/TRBV6-3
clone size: .
CDR3 DNA: TGTGCCAGCAGCTCATCGGGAGATACGCAGTATTTT
CDR3 protein: CASSSSGDTQYF

J gene: TRBJ1-4
D gene: .
V gene: TRBV2
clone size: .
CDR3 DNA: TGTGCCAGCAGTTCACAGGGAGTTAATGAAAAACTGTTTTTT
CDR3 protein: CASSSQGVNEKLFF

J gene: TRBJ1-5
D gene: .
V gene: TRBV3-1/TRBV3-2
clone size: .
CDR3 DNA: TGTGCCAGCAGCCAAGGAGGGAACAGCAATCAGCCCCAGCATTTT
CDR3 protein: CASSQGGNSNQPQHF

J gene: TRBJ2-5
D gene: TRBD1
V gene: TRBV5-5
clone size: .
CDR3 DNA: TGTGCCAGCAGCTTGGGAGGACAGGGGGGCCGAGAGACCCAGTACTTC
CDR3 protein: CASSLGGQGGRETQYF

J gene: TRBJ2-1
D gene: TRBD2
V gene: TRBV7-3
clone size: .
CDR3 DNA: TGTGCCAGCCAGCCTAGCGGGGGGCCCTATGAGCAGTTCTTC
CDR3 protein: CASQPSGGPYEQFF

J gene: TRBJ2-1
D gene: TRBD2
V gene: TRBV18
clone size: .
CDR3 DNA: TGTGCCAGCTCACCACCGGTGCTAGCGGGGGGGGCCTACAATGAGCAGTTCTTC
CDR3 protein: CASSPPVLAGGAYNEQFF

J gene: TRBJ1-2
D gene: .
V gene: TRBV27
clone size: .
CDR3 DNA: TGTGCCAGCAGAAATTGGGGGGGTGAGGACTATGGCTACACCTTC
CDR3 protein: CASRNWGGEDYGYTF

J gene: TRBJ2-6
D gene: TRBD1
V gene: TRBV28
clone size: .
CDR3 DNA: TGTGCCAGCAGTTTAGGGACAGGGAGGAGTGGGGCCAACGTCCTGACTTTC
CDR3 protein: CASSLGTGRSGANVLTF

J gene: TRBJ2-5
D gene: TRBD1
V gene: TRBV11-2
clone size: .
CDR3 DNA: TGTGCCAGCAGCTCGACAGGGGCCAAAACCCAAGAGACCCAGTACTTC
CDR3 protein: CASSSTGAKTQETQYF

J gene: TRBJ2-2
D gene: TRBD1
V gene: TRBV30
clone size: once
CDR3 DNA: TGTGCCGGACAGGGAACCGGGGAGCTGTTTTTT
CDR3 protein: CAGQGTGELFF

J gene: TRBJ2-1
D gene: .
V gene: TRBV19
clone size: once
CDR3 DNA: TGTGCCAGTAGTTTTAAAAATGAGCAGTTCTTC
CDR3 protein: CASSFKNEQFF

J gene: TRBJ1-1
D gene: .
V gene: TRBV5-1
clone size: .
CDR3 DNA: TGCGCCAGCAGGAGAGGATACAACATGAACACTGAAGCTTTCTTT
CDR3 protein: CASRRGYNMNTEAFF

J gene: TRBJ1-4
D gene: .
V gene: TRBV6-6
clone size: .
CDR3 DNA: TGTGCCAGCAGTTACAGGCAGGGGACTAATGAAAAACTGTTTTTT
CDR3 protein: CASSYRQGTNEKLFF

J gene: TRBJ2-2
D gene: .
V gene: TRBV13
clone size: many
CDR3 DNA: TGTGCCAGCAGCTTAACCGGTGACACCGGGGAGCTGTTTTTT
CDR3 protein: CASSLTGDTGELFF

J gene: TRBJ1-4
D gene: TRBD1
V gene: TRBV27
clone size: .
CDR3 DNA: TGTGCCAGCGCTCTGACAGGGGCAACTAATGAAAAACTGTTTTTT
CDR3 protein: CASALTGATNEKLFF

J gene: TRBJ2-4
D gene: TRBD2
V gene: TRBV4-2
clone size: .
CDR3 DNA: TGTGCCAGCAGCGCGCGGACTAGCGTTGTTGTTGCCAAAAACATTCAGTACTTC
CDR3 protein: CASSARTSVVVAKNIQYF

J gene: TRBJ2-1
D gene: TRBD1
V gene: TRBV7-8
clone size: .
CDR3 DNA: TGTGCCAGCAGCTTGGGGACAGGGGCGACTTACAATGAGCAGTTCTTC
CDR3 protein: CASSLGTGATYNEQFF

J gene: TRBJ2-5
D gene: TRBD2
V gene: TRBV28
clone size: .
CDR3 DNA: TGTGCCAGCACCGGGGGGGGTCGAGAGACCCAGTACTTC
CDR3 protein: CASTGGGRETQYF

J gene: TRBJ1-2
D gene: TRBD1
V gene: TRBV9
clone size: .
CDR3 DNA: TGTGCCAGCAGCCCCCGGACAGGGATTGGCTACACCTTC
CDR3 protein: CASSPRTGIGYTF

J gene: TRBJ2-5
D gene: TRBD1
V gene: TRBV5-6
clone size: .
CDR3 DNA: TGTGCCAGCAGCGGTGACAGGGAGTGGAGGGAGACCCAGTACTTC
CDR3 protein: CASSGDREWRETQYF

J gene: TRBJ2-7
D gene: TRBD1
V gene: TRBV6-5
clone size: .
CDR3 DNA: TGTGCCAGCAGCCTAGGACAGGGCTACGAGCAGTACTTC
CDR3 protein: CASSLGQGYEQYF

J gene: TRBJ1-2
D gene: TRBD1
V gene: TRBV4-1
clone size: .
CDR3 DNA: TGCGCCAGCAGCCAACAGGACAGGGGAGGCTATGGCTACACCTTC
CDR3 protein: CASSQQDRGGYGYTF

J gene: TRBJ2-2
D gene: .
V gene: TRBV7-7
clone size: .
CDR3 DNA: TGTGCTAGCAGCCCGACTAGGACCGGGGAGCTGTTTTTT
CDR3 protein: CASSPTRTGELFF

J gene: TRBJ1-5
D gene: TRBD1
V gene: TRBV19
clone size: .
CDR3 DNA: TGTGCCAGTACCCACGCCCCACAGGGGGCGCGCGACAATCAGCCCCAGCATTTT
CDR3 protein: CASTHAPQGARDNQPQHF

J gene: TRBJ2-5
D gene: TRBD2
V gene: TRBV18
clone size: .
CDR3 DNA: TGTGCCAGCTCACAACGACGGGGGGGTGGAGAGACCCAGTACTTC
CDR3 protein: CASSQRRGGGETQYF

J gene: TRBJ2-5
D gene: .
V gene: TRBV2
clone size: .
CDR3 DNA: TGTGCCAGCATTCGGTCAGAGACCCAGTACTTC
CDR3 protein: CASIRSETQYF

J gene: TRBJ2-7
D gene: .
V gene: TRBV30
clone size: .
CDR3 DNA: TGTGCCTGGAGTGAAGGCAGGGGCTCCTACGAGCAGTACTTC
CDR3 protein: CAWSEGRGSYEQYF

J gene: TRBJ2-5
D gene: TRBD2
V gene: TRBV19
clone size: .
CDR3 DNA: TGTGCCAGTAGTAGGGGACTAGCGGGGAGCCCTTTCTACTTC
CDR3 protein: CASSRGLAGSPFYF

J gene: TRBJ1-2
D gene: TRBD1
V gene: TRBV5-1
clone size: .
CDR3 DNA: TGCGCCAGCAGCTTGTTGGTAGGGGGCGCAGACTATGGCTACACCTTC
CDR3 protein: CASSLLVGGADYGYTF

J gene: TRBJ1-6
D gene: TRBD1
V gene: TRBV7-2
clone size: .
CDR3 DNA: TGTGCCAGCAGCCCGCAGGGGGCGGCCTATAATTCACCCCTCCACTTT
CDR3 protein: CASSPQGAAYNSPLHF

J gene: TRBJ1-3
D gene: TRBD1
V gene: TRBV19
clone size: .
CDR3 DNA: TGTGCCAGTAGACCCACAGGGGCCCCTGGAAACACCATATATTTT
CDR3 protein: CASRPTGAPGNTIYF

J gene: TRBJ1-4
D gene: TRBD1
V gene: TRBV2
clone size: .
CDR3 DNA: TGTGCCAGCAGTGATCCGGGACAGGGGGCTATTGCTAATGAAAAACTGTTTTTT
CDR3 protein: CASSDPGQGAIANEKLFF

J gene: TRBJ2-3
D gene: TRBD2
V gene: TRBV6-1
clone size: .
CDR3 DNA: TGTGCCAGCACTGACGGTTGGCGGGGGGGAGGAGATACGCAGTATTTT
CDR3 protein: CASTDGWRGGGDTQYF

J gene: TRBJ2-5
D gene: .
V gene: TRBV5-1
clone size: .
CDR3 DNA: TGCGCCAGCAGCCTCCCGGAGTCCTGGGAGACCCAGTACTTC
CDR3 protein: CASSLPESWETQYF

J gene: TRBJ1-5
D gene: .
V gene: TRBV6-5
clone size: .
CDR3 DNA: TGTGCCAGCAAGAGGGTGGGCAATCAGCCCCAGCATTTT
CDR3 protein: CASKRVGNQPQHF

J gene: TRBJ1-2
D gene: TRBD1
V gene: TRBV5-6
clone size: .
CDR3 DNA: TGTGCCAGCAGTGAGAACTACGACAGGGGGGCCTATGGCTACACCTTC
CDR3 protein: CASSENYDRGAYGYTF

J gene: TRBJ2-7
D gene: TRBD2
V gene: TRBV18
clone size: .
CDR3 DNA: TGTGCCAGCTCACCACAAGCGGGGGACCTTTACGAGCAGTACTTC
CDR3 protein: CASSPQAGDLYEQYF

J gene: TRBJ1-1
D gene: .
V gene: TRBV19
clone size: .
CDR3 DNA: TGTGCCAGTAGTATAGATGGCCCGGGAGTAACTGAAGCTTTCTTT
CDR3 protein: CASSIDGPGVTEAFF

J gene: TRBJ2-2
D gene: .
V gene: TRBV10-3
clone size: .
CDR3 DNA: TGTGCCATCAGTGTAGCTAACACCGGGGAGCTGTTTTTT
CDR3 protein: CAISVANTGELFF

J gene: TRBJ2-1
D gene: .
V gene: TRBV2
clone size: .
CDR3 DNA: TGTGCCAGCAACCTACCACCTAGCGTTGGTGAGCAGTTCTTC
CDR3 protein: CASNLPPSVGEQFF

J gene: TRBJ1-2
D gene: .
V gene: TRBV9
clone size: .
CDR3 DNA: TGTGCCAGCAGCGTAGAGGCAGGGCCAGGTGGCTACACCTTC
CDR3 protein: CASSVEAGPGGYTF

J gene: TRBJ1-4
D gene: .
V gene: TRBV18
clone size: .
CDR3 DNA: TGTGCCAGCTCCCTGAACAGGGCCGGGGAAAAACTGTTTTTT
CDR3 protein: CASSLNRAGEKLFF

J gene: TRBJ2-3
D gene: .
V gene: TRBV6-5
clone size: .
CDR3 DNA: TGTGCCAGCAGTTCTACAGGGCGGGCAGATACGCAGTATTTT
CDR3 protein: CASSSTGRADTQYF

J gene: TRBJ2-5
D gene: TRBD1
V gene: TRBV5-1
clone size: .
CDR3 DNA: TGCGCCAGCAGCTCCGGGACAGGGGGCAAAGGGAGGCAAGAGACCCAGTACTTC
CDR3 protein: CASSSGTGGKGRQETQYF